This is a list of T cell receptor beta chains from one sample in a study of OX40 agonist ivuxolimab in advanced cancers. Clones were read by immunoSEQ multiplex PCR, and TCRdb kept only the in-frame ones, dropping some. The sample records about 93,000 clones, 90% to 95% being singletons. Sequences were derived from CD4+ or CD8+ T cells sorted from blood, sampled in a trial of the OX40 agonist ivuxolimab. These receptors originate from an adult with an advanced solid tumor such as melanoma, head and neck, liver or kidney cancer. The CDR3 runs from the conserved cysteine through the conserved F or W.

TRBJ1-5 | TRBV19 | CASRPYEGGINQPQHF
TRBJ2-7 | TRBV10-2 | CASGASRSSYEQYF
TRBJ2-7 | TRBV25-1 | CASSELQGADEQYF
TRBJ2-1 | TRBV6-1 | CASSALAEVYNEQFF
TRBJ2-1 | TRBV25-1 | CASSWLGPGAGGEQFF
TRBJ1-4 | TRBV27 | CASSANRDEKLFF
TRBJ2-1 | TRBV5-4 | CASSLRGGYNEQFF
TRBJ2-7 | TRBV12-5 | CASGWGWEQYF
TRBJ1-2 | TRBV5-5 | CASSPILGGYTF
TRBJ2-7 | TRBV28 | CASSLRGQLSYEQYF
TRBJ1-2 | TRBV6-5 | CAIQAGVVGGYTF
TRBJ2-7 | TRBV30 | CAWTASGEQYF
NA | TRBV7-9 | CASSFGVEQYF
TRBJ1-2 | TRBV6-1 | CASSERTGLPNYGYTF
TRBJ2-1 | TRBV13 | CASSSRGAGSHNEQFF
TRBJ2-5 | TRBV19 | CASSHGTGRYQETQYF
TRBJ1-5 | TRBV9 | CASSVDGRVGGPQHF
TRBJ2-7 | TRBV18 | CASPYFSYEQYF
TRBJ1-3 | TRBV19 | CASSIAVAGTGNTIYF
TRBJ1-5 | TRBV7-8 | CASSFSPGQGVQPQHF
TRBJ1-5 | TRBV19 | CASSFQGDRPQHF
TRBJ2-1 | TRBV19 | CASAEAGDYNEQFF
TRBJ1-3 | TRBV5-1 | CASSLDMTVADSGNTIYF
TRBJ2-5 | TRBV29-1 | CSVFSSDRQETQYF
TRBJ2-5 | TRBV29-1 | CSVEGGTGVRGTQYF
TRBJ2-7 | TRBV5-4 | CASSLEGSFYEQYF
TRBJ1-5 | TRBV19 | CASSIFASNQPQHF
TRBJ2-7 | TRBV19 | CASSITRGYEQYF
TRBJ2-5 | TRBV9 | CASSVEDGETETQYF
TRBJ2-2 | TRBV6-6 | CASSFRFQTGGELFF
TRBJ2-1 | TRBV4-3 | CASSQNTGDNEQFF
TRBJ2-7 | TRBV6-1 | CAILADYEQYF
TRBJ2-3 | TRBV27 | CASSLHFGGTDTQYF